Shown below are 27 T cell receptor beta chains from a single sample sequenced in a study of shared clonotypes between healthy human individuals. Here immunoSEQ multiplex PCR was the method, and the copy in TCRdb shows in-frame clones only, minus some. The table includes over a million clones, roughly 95% detected once. Specimen: naive CD4+ T cells sorted from blood. The subset: CD45RA+ positively selected. The receptor set was obtained from a man aged 25 to 40 in good health.

This clone was found once. The chain employs TRBV9 and TRBJ2-1, with 12 bases matching TRBD2. The V gene end was trimmed by 4 bases and the J gene end by 10 bases; junction bases not matched to a gene: 9. Germline CDR1 SGDLS, CDR2 YYNGEE. The CDR3 is 15 residues long. The CDR3 region has the DNA TGTGCCAGCAGCTCATCTAGCGGGAGGGCCAGGGAGCAGTTCTTC. The encoded protein is CASSSSSGRAREQFF.

This chain connects TRBV5-1 to TRBJ1-1, with 7 bases matching TRBD1. The CDR3 spans 15 residues. CDR1 and CDR2 (germline): SGHRS, YFSETQ. Germline trimming cut 7 bases from V and 5 bases from J; bases unmatched to any gene: 14. CDR3 region: CASGGTAGQQTEAFF. The CDR3 region has the DNA TGCGCCAGCGGGGGGACAGCGGGGCAGCAGACTGAAGCTTTCTTT.

The rearrangement links TRBV5-4 to TRBJ2-1, with D perhaps given as TRBD1 or TRBD2 (5 bases each). Germline loops: CDR1 SGHNT, CDR2 YYREEE (reference sequence). The CDR3 sequence is 17 residues long. The ends were cut back, 5 bases at V and 0 bases at J, with 18 bases in the middle. CDR3 nucleotide sequence: TGTGCCAGCAGTCCGGGACCGAAGGTCCACTCCTACAATGAGCAGTTCTTC. It translates to CASSPGPKVHSYNEQFF.

The V call is TRBV28, the J call TRBJ2-3, with TRBD1 matching 7 bases. Germline lookup yields CDR1 MDHEN and CDR2 SYDVKM. V dropped 9 bases and J dropped 5; count of bases not matched to a gene: 5. The CDR3 contains 12 residues. Here the CDR3 DNA reads TGTGCCAGTAGGGACAGTCGAGATACGCAGTATTTT. This codes for CASRDSRDTQYF. Filled out from reference TRBV28 and TRBJ2-3, the complete variable domain reads DVKVTQSSRYLVKRTGEKVFLECVQDMDHENMFWYRQDPGLGLRLIYFSYDVKMKEKGDIPEGYSVSREKKERFSLILESASTNQTSMYLCASRDSRDTQYFGPGTRLTVL.

The chain combines TRBV5-4 with TRBJ2-7; 10 nucleotides align to TRBD1. In germline, CDR1 is SGHNT, CDR2 YYREEE (reference sequence). Trimming removed 4 bases from V and 1 base from J; junction bases left unmatched: 5. This CDR3 is 15 amino acids long. The CDR3 sequence: CASSPSGQGSYEQYF. As DNA, the CDR3 is TGTGCCAGCAGCCCGTCGGGACAGGGGTCCTACGAGCAGTACTTC. The variable domain in full, with the rest retrieved from reference TRBV5-4 and TRBJ2-7, is ETGVTQSPTHLIKTRGQQVTLRCSSQSGHNTVSWYQQALGQGPQFIFQYYREEENGRGNFPPRFSGLQFPNYSSELNVNALELDDSALYLCASSPSGQGSYEQYFGPGTRLTVT.

The chain is built from TRBV19 and TRBJ1-1, with D unresolved. The germline gives CDR1 LNHDA, CDR2 SQIVND (reference sequence). The length of the CDR3 is 15 residues. V shed 1 base and J shed 0 bases, with 9 bases lying between them. CDR3 coding DNA: TGTGCCAGTAGTATAGGGCCGCGAATGAACACTGAAGCTTTCTTT. This codes for CASSIGPRMNTEAFF.

This sequence joins TRBV7-8 and TRBJ2-1; no clear D. V was cut by 5 bases and J by 4 bases, with 12 bases left in between. This CDR3 region has 14 residues. CDR1 is SGHVS, CDR2 FQNEAQ, per germline. CDR3 DNA sequence: TGTGCCAGCAGCCGTAAACTAACGTACAATGAGCAGTTCTTC. Amino acid sequence: CASSRKLTYNEQFF.

About this clone: Other DNA variants within this sample encode the same CDR3. CDR3 protein: CASSRRDSYEQYF. CDR3 nucleotides: TGTGCCAGCAGCCGCCGGGACAGCTACGAGCAGTACTTC. V and J are TRBV27 and TRBJ2-7; TRBD1 aligns across 7 bases. V shed 6 bases and J 3 bases; nucleotides not matched to a gene: 5. CDR3 length: 13 residues. Germline assignment: CDR1 MNHEY and CDR2 SMNVEV (reference sequence).

This sequence joins TRBV6-1 and TRBJ2-7; 11 bases align to TRBD2. The CDR3 has 15 residues. Germline V gene lookup returns CDR1 MNHNS and CDR2 SASEGT. V lost 4 bases, J lost 5 bases, and 7 bases stayed unmatched. CDR3 protein: CASSGTSGSHNEQYF. In nucleotides, the CDR3 is TGTGCCAGCAGTGGTACTAGCGGGAGTCACAACGAGCAGTACTTC.

The chain couples TRBV27 to TRBJ1-1, with D unresolved. The CDR3 is 15 amino acids. Germline V gene lookup returns CDR1 MNHEY and CDR2 SMNVEV (reference sequence). V was pared by 5 bases and J by 2 bases, with 15 bases between. CDR3 region: CASSPIAGSNTEAFF. In DNA form, the CDR3 reads TGTGCCAGCAGTCCTATTGCGGGGTCTAACACTGAAGCTTTCTTT.

V is TRBV28 and J is TRBJ2-1; 7 bases align to TRBD2. The J segment lost 4 bases and the V segment lost 11 bases, leaving 8 bases of the junction unmatched. This CDR3 has 13 amino acids. Germline loops: CDR1 MDHEN, CDR2 SYDVKM. CDR3 protein: CASEEAGYNEQFF. DNA for the CDR3: TGTGCCTCCGAGGAAGCGGGATACAATGAGCAGTTCTTC.

V usage is TRBV19 and J usage is TRBJ1-5, with a weak D call TRBD1 (6 bases). Per germline, CDR1 LNHDA and CDR2 SQIVND (reference sequence). Trimming took off 5 bases at V and 3 bases at J, with 11 bases between the two ends. The CDR3 has 14 amino acids. The DNA for the CDR3 is TGTGCCAGTAGTGGGTCAGGGGACAATCAGCCCCAGCATTTT. It translates to CASSGSGDNQPQHF.

The chain uses TRBV7-3 and TRBJ2-2; 9 bases are shared with TRBD2. The CDR3 has 18 residues. With 5 bases clipped from V and 3 bases from J, the junction kept 13 bases outside the gene matches. Germline V gene lookup returns CDR1 SGHTA and CDR2 FQGTGA. DNA of the CDR3: TGTGCCAGCAGCCCCTCGCCGGGCGGGAGGGCCCACACCGGGGAGCTGTTTTTT. Its translation: CASSPSPGGRAHTGELFF.

A word on this clone: The junction departs from the called germline gene at one end, perhaps through a read error. The rearrangement uses TRBV6-1 and TRBJ1-4; TRBD1 agrees at 11 bases. Per the germline V gene, CDR1 is MNHNS and CDR2 is SASEGT. The CDR3 contains 11 residues. The CDR3 loop is CASSDPDRGHF. DNA for the CDR3: TGTGCCAGCAGTGACCCGGACAGGGGGCATTTT.

On this clone: A junction end diverges from the germline sequence, so it may reflect a read error. The chain is built from TRBV5-4 and TRBJ2-1; 9 bases agree with TRBD2. CDR1 SGHNT and CDR2 YYREEE come from the germline V gene (reference sequence). The CDR3 is made up of 16 amino acids. The CDR3 DNA is TGTGCCAGCAGCTTGGGAAGCGAGACTAGCGGTTACCCAGTGGTCTTC. It yields the protein CASSLGSETSGYPVVF.

The chain uses TRBV6-5 and TRBJ1-3; 7 bases are a match to TRBD1. Trimming removed 2 bases from V and 4 bases from J; junction bases left unmatched: 5. Germline CDR1 MNHEY, CDR2 SVGAGI. This CDR3 is built from 15 residues. The CDR3 sequence is CASSYQTGRGNTIYF. In nucleotides, the CDR3 is TGTGCCAGCAGTTACCAGACAGGGAGAGGAAACACCATATATTTT.

This chain connects TRBV29-1 to TRBJ2-1, with D unclear. Germline V CDR1 and CDR2: SQVTM, ANQGSEA. The CDR3 contains 12 residues. V lost 4 bases, J lost 4 bases, and 8 bases lay in between. The CDR3: CSVVGVYNEQFF. CDR3 coding DNA: TGCAGCGTTGTTGGGGTTTACAATGAGCAGTTCTTC.

The gene calls are TRBV5-1 and TRBJ2-7; D is ambiguous. Trimming pared 0 bases from V and 4 bases from J, leaving 14 bases between. The CDR3 runs to 15 residues. Germline lookup yields CDR1 SGHRS and CDR2 YFSETQ. The CDR3 nucleotides are TGCGCCAGCAGCTTGGGTAGCAGGCAAGTTTACGAGCAGTACTTC. It yields the protein CASSLGSRQVYEQYF.

The V and J genes are TRBV5-1 and TRBJ1-1; D is perhaps TRBD1 (6 bases). This CDR3 contains 15 residues. The V gene lost 4 bases and the J gene lost 5 bases, with 18 bases spanning the gap. Germline values: CDR1 SGHRS, CDR2 YFSETQ. This CDR3 is CASSATGILGTEAFF. CDR3 DNA: TGCGCCAGCAGCGCTACAGGGATTTTGGGAACTGAAGCTTTCTTT.

The chain has TRBV5-1 and TRBJ2-5, with 10 bases that match TRBD2. This CDR3 spans 17 amino acids. V gave up 4 bases and J gave up 4 bases; unmatched junction bases: 13. Germline V CDR1 and CDR2: SGHRS, YFSETQ. CDR3 sequence: CASSAFSGRTVGETQYF. CDR3 DNA: TGCGCCAGCAGCGCCTTTAGCGGGAGGACCGTGGGAGAGACCCAGTACTTC.

The gene calls are TRBV2 and TRBJ2-5, with 7 bases fitting TRBD1. The length of the CDR3 is 14 residues. Germline CDR1 SNHLY, CDR2 FYNNEI. V shed 2 bases and J 2 bases; nucleotides not matched to a gene: 2. CDR3 in amino acids: CASSERRGQETQYF. DNA of the CDR3: TGTGCCAGCAGTGAACGCAGGGGGCAAGAGACCCAGTACTTC. Variable domain in full (rest from reference TRBV2 and TRBJ2-5): EPEVTQTPSHQVTQMGQEVILRCVPISNHLYFYWYRQILGQKVEFLVSFYNNEISEKSEIFDDQFSVERPDGSNFTLKIRSTKLEDSAMYFCASSERRGQETQYFGPGTRLLVL.

The V call is TRBV5-6, the J call TRBJ2-1; unclear D gene. The V and J ends lost 4 bases and 9 bases respectively, with 14 bases between them. CDR1 and CDR2 from the germline V gene are SGHDT and YYEEEE. The CDR3 runs 13 residues. The CDR3 region is CASSPPNKAEQFF. In DNA form, the CDR3 reads TGTGCCAGCAGCCCCCCGAATAAAGCTGAGCAGTTCTTC.

In nucleotides, the CDR3 is TGTGCCAGCAGTCGCAACTCAGACTCCTACGAGCAGTACTTC. As protein: CASSRNSDSYEQYF. This chain uses TRBV6-1 with TRBJ2-7, with D uncertain. Germline V gene lookup returns CDR1 MNHNS and CDR2 SASEGT. This CDR3 has 14 amino acids. The V and J ends lost 5 bases and 0 bases respectively, with 11 bases between them.

In this sample, this clone turned up once. The chain employs TRBV19 and TRBJ1-5; unclear D gene. Trimming left V 5 bases short and J 5 bases short, with 16 bases between. The CDR3 length is 15 residues. Germline V gene sequence: CDR1 LNHDA, CDR2 SQIVND (reference sequence). The CDR3 nucleotides are TGTGCCAGTAGTCTACGATCAAGGAGGGATCAGCCCCAGCATTTT. It codes for CASSLRSRRDQPQHF.

The V gene is TRBV5-8, the J gene TRBJ2-5; D is unresolved. The CDR3 covers 14 residues. Germline values: CDR1 SGHTS, CDR2 YDEGEE. V lost 1 base and J 4 bases, leaving 11 bases between the germline ends. The CDR3 loop is CASSLFMGSETQYF. Here the CDR3 DNA reads TGTGCCAGCAGCTTGTTCATGGGATCAGAGACCCAGTACTTC.

V is TRBV10-3 and J is TRBJ1-5, with D uncertain. In germline, CDR1 is ENHRY, CDR2 SYGVKD. This CDR3 is built from 14 residues. The V gene lost 6 bases and the J gene lost 6 bases, with 15 bases spanning the gap. This CDR3 is CAISHPDRGQPQHF. The CDR3 DNA follows: TGTGCCATCAGCCATCCGGACCGTGGTCAGCCCCAGCATTTT.

The V gene is TRBV6-1, the J gene TRBJ1-2; D not resolved. V gave up 3 bases and J gave up 5 bases, with 7 bases separating them. Germline-derived CDR1 and CDR2 are MNHNS and SASEGT. This CDR3 is built from 12 residues. CDR3 DNA sequence: TGTGCCAGCAGTGACTTGGGATATGGCTACACCTTC. It translates to CASSDLGYGYTF.